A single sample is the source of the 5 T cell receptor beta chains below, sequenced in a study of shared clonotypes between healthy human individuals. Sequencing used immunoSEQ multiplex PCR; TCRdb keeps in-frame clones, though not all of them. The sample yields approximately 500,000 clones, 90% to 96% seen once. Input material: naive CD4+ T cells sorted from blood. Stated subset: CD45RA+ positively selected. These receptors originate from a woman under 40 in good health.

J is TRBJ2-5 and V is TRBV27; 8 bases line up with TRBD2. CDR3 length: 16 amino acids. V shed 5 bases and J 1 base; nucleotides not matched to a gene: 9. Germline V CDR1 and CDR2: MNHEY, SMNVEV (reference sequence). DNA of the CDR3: TGTGCCAGCAGTCCTACAACGGGAGGGTTCCAAGAGACCCAGTACTTC. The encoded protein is CASSPTTGGFQETQYF.

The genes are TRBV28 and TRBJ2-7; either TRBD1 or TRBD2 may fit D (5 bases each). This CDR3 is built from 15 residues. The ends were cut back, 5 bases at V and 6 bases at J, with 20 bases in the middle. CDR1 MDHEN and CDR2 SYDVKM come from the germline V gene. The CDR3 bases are TGTGCCAGCAGTGGACCCGGGACGGGAAATTTCGAGCAGTACTTC. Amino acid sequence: CASSGPGTGNFEQYF.

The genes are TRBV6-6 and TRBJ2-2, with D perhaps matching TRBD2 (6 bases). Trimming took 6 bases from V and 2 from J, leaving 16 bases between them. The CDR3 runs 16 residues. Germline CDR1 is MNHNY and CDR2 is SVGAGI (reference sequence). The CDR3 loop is CASREYSGRNTGELFF. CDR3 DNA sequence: TGTGCCAGCAGAGAATATAGCGGACGAAACACCGGGGAGCTGTTTTTT.

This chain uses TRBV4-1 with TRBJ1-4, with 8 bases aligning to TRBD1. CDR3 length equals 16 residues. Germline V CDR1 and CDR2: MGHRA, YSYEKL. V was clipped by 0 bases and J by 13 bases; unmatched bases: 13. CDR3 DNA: TGCGCCAGCAGCCAAGATCCGAATCAGGGGGCTTTTGGACTGTTTTTT. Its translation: CASSQDPNQGAFGLFF.

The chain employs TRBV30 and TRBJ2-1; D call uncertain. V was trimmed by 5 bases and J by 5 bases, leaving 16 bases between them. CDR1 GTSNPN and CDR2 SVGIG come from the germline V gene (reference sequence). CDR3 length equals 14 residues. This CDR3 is CAWGWAYRDNEQFF. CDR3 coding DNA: TGTGCCTGGGGGTGGGCTTATCGTGACAATGAGCAGTTCTTC.